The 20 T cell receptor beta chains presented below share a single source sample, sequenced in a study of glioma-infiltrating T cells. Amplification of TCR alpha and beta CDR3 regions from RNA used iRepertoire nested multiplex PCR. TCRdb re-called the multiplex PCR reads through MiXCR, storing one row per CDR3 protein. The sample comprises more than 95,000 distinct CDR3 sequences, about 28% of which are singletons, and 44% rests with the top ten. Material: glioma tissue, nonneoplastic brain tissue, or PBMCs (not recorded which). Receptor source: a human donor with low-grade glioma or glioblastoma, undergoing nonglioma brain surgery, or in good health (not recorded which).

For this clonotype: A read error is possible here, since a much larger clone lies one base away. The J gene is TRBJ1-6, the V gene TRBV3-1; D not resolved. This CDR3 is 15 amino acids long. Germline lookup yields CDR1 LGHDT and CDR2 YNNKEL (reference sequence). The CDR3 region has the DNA TGTGCCAGCAGCCCCGCGAGCCAGAATAATTCACCCGTCCACTTT. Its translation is CASSPASQNNSPVHF.

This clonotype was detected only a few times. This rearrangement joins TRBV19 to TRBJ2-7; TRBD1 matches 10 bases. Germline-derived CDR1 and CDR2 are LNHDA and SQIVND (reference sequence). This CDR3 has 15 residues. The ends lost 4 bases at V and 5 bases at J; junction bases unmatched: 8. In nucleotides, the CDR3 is TGTGCCAGTAGTACTCTCCGGGACAGGGGCCACGAGCAGTACTTC. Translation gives CASSTLRDRGHEQYF.

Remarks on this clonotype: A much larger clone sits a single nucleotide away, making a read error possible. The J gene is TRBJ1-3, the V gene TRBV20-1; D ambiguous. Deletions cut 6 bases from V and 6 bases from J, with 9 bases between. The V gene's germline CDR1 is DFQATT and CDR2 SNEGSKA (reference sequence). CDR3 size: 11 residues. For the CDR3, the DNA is TGCAGTGCCAAACAGCTAAACACCATATATTTT. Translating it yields CSAKQLNTIYF.

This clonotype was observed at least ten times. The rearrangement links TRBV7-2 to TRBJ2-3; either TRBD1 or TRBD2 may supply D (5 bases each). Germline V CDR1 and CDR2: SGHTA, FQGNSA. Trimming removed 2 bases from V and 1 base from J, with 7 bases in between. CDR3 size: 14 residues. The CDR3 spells CASSLRDRTDTQYF. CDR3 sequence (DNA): TGTGCCAGCAGCTTAAGGGACCGCACAGATACGCAGTATTTT.

As DNA, the CDR3 is TGTGCCAGCAGCTTAATGTTTGGCTTAGATTCTGGAAACACCATATATTTT. Protein: CASSLMFGLDSGNTIYF. The V call is TRBV7-2, the J call TRBJ1-3; no clear D gene. CDR3 length equals 17 residues. Germline V gene sequence: CDR1 SGHTA, CDR2 FQGNSA. The V end was cut by 2 bases, the J end by 1 base, with 15 bases between.

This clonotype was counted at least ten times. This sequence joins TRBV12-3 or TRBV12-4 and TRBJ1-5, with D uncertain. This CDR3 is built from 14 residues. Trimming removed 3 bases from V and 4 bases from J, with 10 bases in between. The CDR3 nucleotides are TGTGCCAGCAGTTTTGGAGGGATAAATCAGCCCCAGCATTTT. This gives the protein CASSFGGINQPQHF.

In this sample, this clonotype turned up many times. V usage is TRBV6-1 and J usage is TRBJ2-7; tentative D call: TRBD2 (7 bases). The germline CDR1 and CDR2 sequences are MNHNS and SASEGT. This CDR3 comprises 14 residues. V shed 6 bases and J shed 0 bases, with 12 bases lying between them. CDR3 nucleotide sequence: TGTGCCAGCAGGCGCGGGGGCAGCTCCTACGAGCAGTACTTC. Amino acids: CASRRGGSSYEQYF.

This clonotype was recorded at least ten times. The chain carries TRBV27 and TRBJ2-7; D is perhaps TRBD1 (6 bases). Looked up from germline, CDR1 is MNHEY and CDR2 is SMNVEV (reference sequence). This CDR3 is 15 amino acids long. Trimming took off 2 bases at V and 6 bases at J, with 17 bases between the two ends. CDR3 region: CASSLTTDRSREQYF. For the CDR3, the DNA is TGTGCCAGCAGTTTAACCACCGACAGGAGCCGCGAGCAGTACTTC.

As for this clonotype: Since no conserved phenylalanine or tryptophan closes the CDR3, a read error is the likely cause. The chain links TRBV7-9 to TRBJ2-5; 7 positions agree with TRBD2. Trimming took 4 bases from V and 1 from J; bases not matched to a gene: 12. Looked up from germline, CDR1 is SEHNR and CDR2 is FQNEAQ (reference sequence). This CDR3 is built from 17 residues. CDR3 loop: CASSSTVLAETQETQYL. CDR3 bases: TGTGCCAGCAGCTCAACTGTGCTAGCGGAGACCCAAGAGACCCAGTACCTC.

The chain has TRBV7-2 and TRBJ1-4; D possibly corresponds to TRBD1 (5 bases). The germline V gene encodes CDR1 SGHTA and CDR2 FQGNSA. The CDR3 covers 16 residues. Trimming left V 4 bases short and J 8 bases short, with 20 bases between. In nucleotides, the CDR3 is TGTGCCAGCAGCTCATTTCCAGGGTCTAAGGTGGAAAAACTGTTTTTT. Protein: CASSSFPGSKVEKLFF. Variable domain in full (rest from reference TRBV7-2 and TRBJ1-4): GAGVSQSPSNKVTEKGKDVELRCDPISGHTALYWYRQSLGQGLEFLIYFQGNSAPDKSGLPSDRFSAERTGGSVSTLTIQRTQQEDSAVYLCASSSFPGSKVEKLFFGSGTQLSVL.

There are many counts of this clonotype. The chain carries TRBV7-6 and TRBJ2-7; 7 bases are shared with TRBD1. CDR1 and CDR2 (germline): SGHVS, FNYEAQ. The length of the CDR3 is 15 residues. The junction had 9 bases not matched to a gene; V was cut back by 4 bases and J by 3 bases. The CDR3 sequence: CASSSIMGQIYEQYF. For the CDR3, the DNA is TGTGCCAGCAGCTCAATAATGGGACAGATCTACGAGCAGTACTTC.

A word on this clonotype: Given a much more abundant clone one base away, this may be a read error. This chain's CDR3 is CSVGVTVKAFF. Here the CDR3 DNA reads TGCAGCGTTGGGGTGACGGTCAAAGCTTTCTTT. The rearrangement joins TRBV20-1 to TRBJ1-1; D unresolved. This CDR3 contains 11 residues. From germline, CDR1 is DFQATT and CDR2 SNEGSKA (reference sequence).

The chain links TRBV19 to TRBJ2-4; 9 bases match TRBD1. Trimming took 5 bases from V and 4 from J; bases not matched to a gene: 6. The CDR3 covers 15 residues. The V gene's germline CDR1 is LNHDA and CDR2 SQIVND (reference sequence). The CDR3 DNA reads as TGTGCCAGTAGTTCACGACAGGGGGATAAAAACATTCAGTACTTC. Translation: CASSSRQGDKNIQYF.

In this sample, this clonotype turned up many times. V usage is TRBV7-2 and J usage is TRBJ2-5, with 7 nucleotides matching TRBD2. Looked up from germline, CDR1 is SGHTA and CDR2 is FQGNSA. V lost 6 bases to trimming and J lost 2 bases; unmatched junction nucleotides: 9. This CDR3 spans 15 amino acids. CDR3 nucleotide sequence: TGTGCCAGCAGTAACTCGGGGGGAGGGCAAGAGACCCAGTACTTC. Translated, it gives CASSNSGGGQETQYF.

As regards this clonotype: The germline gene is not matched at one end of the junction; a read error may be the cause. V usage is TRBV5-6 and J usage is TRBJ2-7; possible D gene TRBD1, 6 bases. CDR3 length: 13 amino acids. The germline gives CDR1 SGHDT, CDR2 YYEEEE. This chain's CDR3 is CASRLDRTYEQYF. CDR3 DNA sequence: TGTGCCAGCAGATTGGACAGAACCTACGAGCAGTACTTC.

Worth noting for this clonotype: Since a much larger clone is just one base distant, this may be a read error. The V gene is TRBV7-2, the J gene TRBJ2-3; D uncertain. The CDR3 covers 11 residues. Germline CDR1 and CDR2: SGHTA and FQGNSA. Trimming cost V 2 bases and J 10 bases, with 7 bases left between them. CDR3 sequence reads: CASSLLGSQYF. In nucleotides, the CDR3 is TGTGCCAGCAGCTTATTGGGTTCGCAGTATTTT.

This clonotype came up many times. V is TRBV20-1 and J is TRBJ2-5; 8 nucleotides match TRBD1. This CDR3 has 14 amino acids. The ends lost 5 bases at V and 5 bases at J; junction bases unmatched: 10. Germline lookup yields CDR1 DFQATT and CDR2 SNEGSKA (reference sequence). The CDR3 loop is CSAAQDRDVETQYF. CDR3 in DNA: TGCAGTGCTGCACAGGACAGGGATGTGGAGACCCAGTACTTC.

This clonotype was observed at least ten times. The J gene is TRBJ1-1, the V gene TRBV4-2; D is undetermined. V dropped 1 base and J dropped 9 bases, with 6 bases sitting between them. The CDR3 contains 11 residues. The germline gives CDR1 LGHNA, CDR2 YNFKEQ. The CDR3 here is CASSQGSQAFF. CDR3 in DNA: TGTGCCAGCAGCCAAGGCAGCCAAGCTTTCTTT.

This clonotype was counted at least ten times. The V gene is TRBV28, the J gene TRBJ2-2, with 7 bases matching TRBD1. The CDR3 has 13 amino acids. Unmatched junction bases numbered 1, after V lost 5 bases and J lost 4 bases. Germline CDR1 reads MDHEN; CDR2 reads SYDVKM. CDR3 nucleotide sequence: TGTGCCAGCAGTGACAGGGTCACCGGGGAGCTGTTTTTT. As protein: CASSDRVTGELFF.

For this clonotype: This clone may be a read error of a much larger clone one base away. DNA for the CDR3: TGTGCCACCGGGGGTCAGGGAAGAGATGGCTGTGGCTACACCTTC. Its translation is CATGGQGRDGCGYTF. The chain links TRBV24-1 to TRBJ1-2; tentative D call: TRBD1 (5 bases). The CDR3 runs 15 residues. The V and J ends lost 9 bases and 7 bases respectively, with 23 bases between them. The germline V gene has CDR1 KGHDR and CDR2 SFDVKD.